A single T cell receptor (beta chain) is shown here with its context. As yet, its antigen is unknown. The data belong to a study of T cells in Graves' hyperthyroidism and ophthalmopathy. Study-wide context: Peripheral blood was drawn at first diagnosis, prior to all treatment. Whole-study results and caveats: Ophthalmopathy onset followed model prediction by a median roughly 6 months.

Uncontrolled infection, other autoimmune disease, pregnancy or lactation led to exclusion. For the diagnoses, clinical symptoms, serum thyroxine and TRAb, thyroid ultrasound and orbital computed tomography were used. What was amplified from RNA transcripts were TCR beta CDR3 regions. Using the HTBI primer set, a first-round RT-PCR was run on the TCR CDR3. Each CDR3 protein gets one entry after TCRdb re-called the multiplex PCR reads with MiXCR. The sample includes fewer than 400,000 distinct CDR3 sequences, more than 13% seen only once; the top ten take approximately 27%. The TCR originated in a man aged 50 to 59 with Graves' ophthalmopathy. The sample comprised blood.

The DNA for the CDR3 is TGTGCCACCAGTGATTCCCGGACGGGGAACACTGAAGCTTTCTTT. Residues: CATSDSRTGNTEAFF. The V call is TRBV24-1, the J call TRBJ1-1, with D unresolved. V was clipped by 2 bases and J by 1 base, with 10 bases between them. CDR3 length: 15 amino acids. Germline loops: CDR1 KGHDR, CDR2 SFDVKD.